These 29 T cell receptor beta chains were sequenced from one sample in a study of blood T cells in healthy people across ages. Sample-barcoded 5' priming and a J-beta primer mix drove a second PCR of roughly 6 to 12 cycles. TCRdb passed the 5' RACE reads through MiXCR, listing each CDR3 protein once. This sample carries over 1.5 million distinct CDR3 sequences, 49% of them seen once, and the ten largest clones take around 2.1%. Sequenced: blood. The receptors come from a woman in her thirties or forties in good health.

The chain uses TRBV9 and TRBJ2-4; 8 bases are shared with TRBD2. Losses at the gene ends were 3 bases for V and 0 bases for J; bases not matched to a gene: 5. This CDR3 region has 16 residues. The V gene's germline CDR1 is SGDLS and CDR2 YYNGEE. The CDR3 DNA is TGTGCCAGCAGCGCGACTAGCGAACTAGCCAAAAACATTCAGTACTTC. Translating it yields CASSATSELAKNIQYF.

J is TRBJ2-6 and V is TRBV28, with TRBD1 as a possible D gene (5 bases). CDR1 and CDR2 (germline): MDHEN, SYDVKM. V lost 6 bases and J 0 bases, leaving 15 bases between the germline ends. CDR3 length equals 17 residues. The CDR3 loop reads CASRFPAGYSGANVLTF. The DNA for the CDR3 is TGTGCCAGCAGGTTTCCGGCAGGGTACTCTGGGGCCAACGTCCTGACTTTC.

The chain recombines TRBV7-8 with TRBJ2-5; the D gene is possibly TRBD1 (5 bases). V was clipped by 5 bases and J by 7 bases, with 23 bases between them. Germline V gene data show CDR1 as SGHVS and CDR2 as FQNEAQ. The CDR3 runs to 16 residues. CDR3 amino acids: CASSQPGQGSRGTQYF. CDR3 bases: TGTGCCAGCAGCCAGCCCGGGCAGGGTTCTCGAGGGACCCAGTACTTC.

V usage is TRBV20-1 and J usage is TRBJ2-3; 9 positions match TRBD2. V shed 0 bases, J shed 5 bases, and the junction held 9 bases outside the gene matches. There are 16 residues in the CDR3. Germline assignment: CDR1 DFQATT and CDR2 SNEGSKA (reference sequence). CDR3 bases: TGCAGTGCTAGAGATGTGGCGGGGGGGAGGGGAGATACGCAGTATTTT. Translation gives CSARDVAGGRGDTQYF.

The chain carries TRBV6-5 and TRBJ2-5; D call uncertain. This CDR3 has 14 residues. The germline V gene has CDR1 MNHEY and CDR2 SVGAGI. V lost 7 bases and J lost 5, with 17 bases in between. The CDR3 DNA is TGTGCCAGCACCTCCACTGGATCTTGGGAGACCCAGTACTTC. This sequence encodes CASTSTGSWETQYF.

This clonotype was counted between two and nine times. The chain joins TRBV7-9 to TRBJ2-6; tentatively, D is TRBD1 or TRBD2 (5 bases each). The germline gives CDR1 SEHNR, CDR2 FQNEAQ (reference sequence). With 5 bases removed from V and 5 bases from J, the gap between germline ends came to 16 bases. The CDR3 contains 16 residues. This CDR3 is CASSAGTAIWANVLTF. CDR3 sequence (DNA): TGTGCCAGCAGCGCCGGGACGGCTATCTGGGCCAACGTCCTGACTTTC.

The V call is TRBV11-2, the J call TRBJ2-7; D call uncertain. V was cut by 5 bases and J by 0 bases, with 11 bases left in between. The CDR3 length is 14 residues. Germline values: CDR1 SGHAT, CDR2 FQNNGV. The CDR3 loop is CASSRTANSYEQYF. DNA of the CDR3: TGTGCCAGCAGCCGTACAGCCAACTCCTACGAGCAGTACTTC.

On this clonotype: Relative to the germline gene, one junction end is altered; a read error may explain this. V usage is TRBV5-6 and J usage is TRBJ2-5, with a weak D call TRBD2 (6 bases). CDR1 is SGHDT, CDR2 YYEEEE, per germline. CDR3 size: 15 residues. CDR3: CAGSSAGLEQETQYF. CDR3 nucleotide sequence: TGTGCCGGCAGCTCCGCGGGGTTAGAACAAGAGACCCAGTACTTC.

The chain uses TRBV3-1 and TRBJ2-3, with TRBD2 identical over 10 bases. Trimming removed 5 bases from V and 11 bases from J; junction bases left unmatched: 7. The CDR3 totals 13 residues. Germline-derived CDR1 and CDR2 are LGHDT and YNNKEL (reference sequence). CDR3 protein: CASSSLAGAGQYF. The CDR3 nucleotides are TGTGCCAGCAGCAGCCTAGCGGGGGCGGGGCAGTATTTT.

The chain carries TRBV3-1 and TRBJ2-7, with TRBD2 identical over 8 bases. Trimming at V came to 4 bases and at J to 0 bases, leaving 11 bases not matched to a gene. The CDR3 totals 17 residues. CDR1 LGHDT and CDR2 YNNKEL come from the germline V gene (reference sequence). The CDR3 loop is CASSPQEGTRSSYEQYF. The DNA of the CDR3 is TGTGCCAGCAGCCCCCAGGAGGGGACTAGAAGCTCCTACGAGCAGTACTTC.

This clonotype occurred a few times. The gene calls are TRBV29-1 and TRBJ1-1; TRBD1 matches at 12 bases. Germline values: CDR1 SQVTM, CDR2 ANQGSEA. The V segment lost 4 bases and the J segment 0 bases; nucleotides outside the gene matches: 9. The CDR3 is 17 residues long. CDR3 amino acids: CSVGEGQGAFMNTEAFF. CDR3 DNA: TGCAGCGTTGGCGAGGGACAGGGGGCTTTCATGAACACTGAAGCTTTCTTT.

The chain links TRBV20-1 to TRBJ2-1; 14 bases align to TRBD2. After removal of 6 bases from V and 3 bases from J, the junction contained 10 bases not matched to a gene. From germline, CDR1 is DFQATT and CDR2 SNEGSKA (reference sequence). The length of the CDR3 is 17 residues. The CDR3 DNA reads TGCAGTGCCCGAACGGGACTAGCGGGGGAGATCTACAATGAGCAGTTCTTC. Translated: CSARTGLAGEIYNEQFF.

The chain carries TRBV20-1 and TRBJ2-1; D unclear. This CDR3 contains 13 residues. The V end was cut by 0 bases, the J end by 5 bases, with 8 bases between. The germline V gene has CDR1 DFQATT and CDR2 SNEGSKA (reference sequence). The CDR3 protein is CSARDATHNEQFF. CDR3 coding DNA: TGCAGTGCTAGAGATGCGACTCACAATGAGCAGTTCTTC.

The chain employs TRBV10-3 and TRBJ2-7, with D unclear. The CDR3 consists of 16 residues. Germline CDR1 reads ENHRY; CDR2 reads SYGVKD. Deletions cut 0 bases from V and 6 bases from J, with 18 bases between. CDR3 nucleotide sequence: TGTGCCATCAGTGAGTCGACGGGCAAAGGATCGGTCGAGCAGTACTTC. This encodes CAISESTGKGSVEQYF.

This clonotype was picked up a small number of times. The rearrangement uses TRBV6-4 and TRBJ2-5; D is perhaps TRBD1 or TRBD2 (6 bases each). This CDR3 spans 15 amino acids. V was pared by 4 bases and J by 5 bases, with 17 bases between. Germline V gene data show CDR1 as MRHNA and CDR2 as SNTAGT. CDR3 coding DNA: TGTGCCAGCAGTGTCACGGGGGCCGAAGGGGAGACCCAGTACTTC. This encodes CASSVTGAEGETQYF.

The rearrangement joins TRBV6-5 to TRBJ2-1, with D unresolved. The V end was cut by 2 bases, the J end by 7 bases, with 15 bases between. Germline V gives CDR1 MNHEY, CDR2 SVGAGI. This CDR3 is built from 15 residues. For the CDR3, the DNA is TGTGCCAGCAGTTACGCCCCGGACGTCTGGAATGAGCAGTTCTTC. Its protein is CASSYAPDVWNEQFF.

J is TRBJ1-2 and V is TRBV28, with D hard to call. Trimming left V 6 bases short and J 4 bases short, with 30 bases between. The CDR3 consists of 19 residues. Germline CDR1 reads MDHEN; CDR2 reads SYDVKM. Written as DNA, the CDR3 is TGTGCCAGCAGACCTACTACCCTCACCACCGTCCCCAGACTCTATGGCTACACCTTC. The encoded protein is CASRPTTLTTVPRLYGYTF.

The chain couples TRBV20-1 to TRBJ2-4; maybe TRBD1 (6 bases). This CDR3 has 12 residues. Trimming stripped 5 bases from V and 7 bases from J, with 12 bases between. Germline assignment: CDR1 DFQATT and CDR2 SNEGSKA (reference sequence). The CDR3 nucleotides read TGCAGTGCTGGGGGCAAGACGAACATTCAGTACTTC. Translation: CSAGGKTNIQYF.

This clonotype has only one observation. V and J are TRBV5-1 and TRBJ2-7; TRBD1 is a possible D gene (6 bases). The V end was cut by 5 bases, the J end by 9 bases, with 18 bases between. The CDR3 has 13 amino acids. From germline, CDR1 is SGHRS and CDR2 YFSETQ. CDR3 amino acids: CASRPTTGHGQYF. The CDR3 coding sequence is TGCGCCAGCAGACCTACAACAGGGCACGGGCAGTACTTC.

This clonotype was found a few times. The chain carries TRBV6-5 and TRBJ2-4, with 9 bases that match TRBD1. V was pared by 0 bases and J by 7 bases, with 7 bases of the junction left unmatched. The CDR3 is 16 residues long. The germline CDR1 and CDR2 sequences are MNHEY and SVGAGI. CDR3 sequence: CASSYSRSTGGNIQYF. The CDR3 nucleotides are TGTGCCAGCAGTTACTCGAGGAGTACAGGGGGCAACATTCAGTACTTC.

This clonotype came up a few times. The rearrangement links TRBV11-2 to TRBJ2-7; 11 nucleotides match TRBD2. The junction had 7 bases not matched to a gene; V was cut back by 1 base and J by 5 bases. Germline values: CDR1 SGHAT, CDR2 FQNNGV. The CDR3 covers 16 residues. The DNA of the CDR3 is TGTGCCAGCAGCTTAGGGCTAGCGGGGGGCCCCGACGAGCAGTACTTC. This sequence encodes CASSLGLAGGPDEQYF.

The rearrangement uses TRBV12-5 and TRBJ2-4; TRBD1 matches at 11 bases. TRBJ2-7 explains the end of the DNA better; the J call may be wrong. The CDR3 has 13 residues. Germline loops: CDR1 LGHNT, CDR2 FRNRAP. The CDR3 is CASAGTGGNEQYF. The CDR3 DNA sequence: TGTGCTAGTGCCGGGACAGGGGGGAACGAGCAGTACTTC.

The chain carries TRBV27 and TRBJ2-1; D is possibly TRBD1 (5 bases). Germline-derived CDR1 and CDR2 are MNHEY and SMNVEV (reference sequence). Trimming left V 5 bases short and J 10 bases short, with 18 bases between. The CDR3 is 14 amino acids. CDR3 DNA: TGTGCCAGCAGTCCCGAACAGGTAATCGGGGAGCAGTTCTTC. This encodes CASSPEQVIGEQFF.

The chain is built from TRBV28 and TRBJ2-2; TRBD2 matches at 9 bases. The CDR3 is 17 amino acids. V lost 2 bases and J lost 5; bases outside the gene matches: 9. Germline V gives CDR1 MDHEN, CDR2 SYDVKM. CDR3 nucleotide sequence: TGTGCCAGCAGTTTAGGGCGCGGGAGGGCCCGGACCGGGGAGCTGTTTTTT. As protein: CASSLGRGRARTGELFF. The whole variable domain, filled in from reference TRBV28 and TRBJ2-2, reads DVKVTQSSRYLVKRTGEKVFLECVQDMDHENMFWYRQDPGLGLRLIYFSYDVKMKEKGDIPEGYSVSREKKERFSLILESASTNQTSMYLCASSLGRGRARTGELFFGEGSRLTVL.

About this clonotype: The junction departs from germline at one end; a sequencing error may be responsible. The CDR3 here is CSATRGGENYDYTF. CDR3 DNA sequence: TGCAGTGCTACCCGAGGGGGAGAAAACTATGACTACACCTTC. The chain links TRBV20-1 to TRBJ1-2; D possibly corresponds to TRBD1 (6 bases). The germline gives CDR1 DFQATT, CDR2 SNEGSKA (reference sequence). CDR3 length: 14 residues.

This clonotype showed up just a few times. The gene calls are TRBV6-5 and TRBJ2-5, with D possibly being TRBD1 or TRBD2 (5 bases each). Germline CDR1 is MNHEY and CDR2 is SVGAGI. The CDR3 spans 14 residues. Trimming took off 6 bases at V and 4 bases at J, with 15 bases between the two ends. CDR3 sequence (DNA): TGTGCCAGCAGCCGTTTTCGAGGGGCAGAGACCCAGTACTTC. Translation gives CASSRFRGAETQYF.

CDR3 residues: CASSRTSGGQSEQYF. The CDR3 DNA reads as TGTGCCAGCAGCCGAACTAGCGGGGGGCAAAGTGAGCAGTACTTC. The chain joins TRBV25-1 to TRBJ2-5; 12 positions match TRBD2. The germline V gene encodes CDR1 MGHDK and CDR2 SYGVNS. This CDR3 has 15 residues. Trimming removed 6 bases from V and 11 bases from J; junction bases left unmatched: 13.

V is TRBV4-3 and J is TRBJ2-3, with D perhaps TRBD1 (6 bases). With 1 base removed from V and 4 bases from J, the gap between germline ends came to 15 bases. The CDR3 extends over 16 amino acids. Germline lookup yields CDR1 LGHNA and CDR2 YSLEER. The CDR3 protein is CASSQVLAGDADTQYF. CDR3 DNA: TGCGCCAGCAGCCAAGTACTCGCAGGGGATGCAGATACGCAGTATTTT.

This clonotype has at least ten counts. J is TRBJ2-7 and V is TRBV7-2; tentative D call: TRBD2 (7 bases). This CDR3 has 19 residues. V was pared by 0 bases and J by 3 bases, with 24 bases between. Germline V gene data show CDR1 as SGHTA and CDR2 as FQGNSA. The CDR3 loop reads CASSLAPSNGGAAIYEQYF. CDR3 sequence (DNA): TGTGCCAGCAGCTTAGCACCCTCTAATGGGGGGGCCGCAATCTACGAGCAGTACTTC.